The rows below give T cell receptor beta chains drawn from one sample of a study of T cell responses to AZD1222 COVID-19 vaccine. Measured with immunoSEQ multiplex PCR; TCRdb has only the in-frame clones, and not every one. The sample comprises roughly 120,000 clones, around nine tenths of which are singletons, and approximately 6.5% rests with the top ten. The input for sequencing was peripheral blood, taken 28 days after the second AZD1222 dose. These receptors were obtained from an adult who received the AZD1222 COVID-19 vaccine. Each CDR3 is given with its conserved first and last residue. The D gene is left open where the match is weak. Not all rows give a size; the values are once, few, many and, for expanded clones, a class.

CDR3: CASMWSLNTEAFF
DNA: TGTGCCAGCATGTGGAGCTTGAACACTGAAGCTTTCTTT
V: TRBV27
size: .
J: TRBJ1-1
D: .
length: 13

CDR3: CASRLGLAGHNEQFF
DNA: TGTGCCAGCAGACTTGGACTAGCGGGCCACAATGAGCAGTTCTTC
V: TRBV6-5
size: .
J: TRBJ2-1
D: TRBD2
length: 15

CDR3: CASSVETAGYGYTF
DNA: TGTGCCAGCAGCGTAGAAACAGCCGGCTATGGCTACACCTTC
V: TRBV9
size: .
J: TRBJ1-2
D: .
length: 14

CDR3: CASSFRVASGDSPLHF
DNA: TGCGCCAGCAGCTTCCGGGTTGCTTCAGGGGATTCACCCCTCCACTTT
V: TRBV5-1
size: .
J: TRBJ1-6
D: .
length: 16

CDR3: CASSFLSGRDYYEQYF
DNA: TGTGCCAGCAGCTTTCTGAGCGGGAGGGATTACTACGAGCAGTACTTC
V: TRBV5-6
size: .
J: TRBJ2-7
D: TRBD2
length: 16

CDR3: CASSQQGGNSPLHF
DNA: TGCGCCAGCAGCCAGCAGGGGGGGAATTCACCCCTCCACTTT
V: TRBV4-1
size: .
J: TRBJ1-6
D: TRBD1
length: 14

CDR3: CANGWDRGGDQPQHF
DNA: TGCGCCAACGGGTGGGACAGGGGAGGAGATCAGCCCCAGCATTTT
V: TRBV23-1
size: once
J: TRBJ1-5
D: TRBD1
length: 15

CDR3: CAWSVRGGYTF
DNA: TGTGCCTGGAGTGTACGCGGCGGCTACACCTTC
V: TRBV30
size: .
J: TRBJ1-2
D: .
length: 11

CDR3: CALNLPGRPNQPQHF
DNA: TGTGCTCTGAATTTGCCGGGACGCCCAAATCAGCCCCAGCATTTT
V: TRBV9
size: .
J: TRBJ1-5
D: .
length: 15

CDR3: CASSPPLPQGYTF
DNA: TGTGCCAGCAGCCCCCCACTCCCCCAGGGCTACACCTTC
V: TRBV11-2
size: .
J: TRBJ1-2
D: .
length: 13

CDR3: CASSPLSEAFF
DNA: TGTGCCAGCAGCCCTCTTTCTGAAGCTTTCTTT
V: TRBV7-9
size: .
J: TRBJ1-1
D: .
length: 11

CDR3: CASSVGQGRRAFF
DNA: TGTGCCAGCAGCGTAGGTCAGGGCCGGAGAGCTTTCTTT
V: TRBV9
size: .
J: TRBJ1-1
D: .
length: 13

CDR3: CSANSGQETQYF
DNA: TGCAGCGCCAACTCGGGGCAAGAGACCCAGTACTTC
V: TRBV29-1
size: .
J: TRBJ2-5
D: .
length: 12

CDR3: CASSLPSEWTQYF
DNA: TGTGCCAGCAGCTTACCTAGCGAATGGACCCAGTACTTC
V: TRBV7-9
size: once
J: TRBJ2-5
D: .
length: 13

CDR3: CASSSPGHLSEAFF
DNA: TGTGCCAGCAGTTCCCCGGGACATCTGAGTGAAGCTTTCTTT
V: TRBV6-2/TRBV6-3
size: .
J: TRBJ1-1
D: .
length: 14

CDR3: CASSPGGTPGAYEQYF
DNA: TGTGCCAGCAGCCCGGGCGGGACACCGGGCGCCTACGAGCAGTACTTC
V: TRBV11-2
size: .
J: TRBJ2-7
D: .
length: 16

CDR3: CASMAGGTETQYF
DNA: TGTGCCAGTATGGCGGGGGGCACAGAGACCCAGTACTTC
V: TRBV19
size: once
J: TRBJ2-5
D: TRBD2
length: 13

CDR3: CASSFQGNEQYF
DNA: TGTGCCAGCAGTTTCCAGGGGAACGAGCAGTACTTC
V: TRBV27
size: few
J: TRBJ2-7
D: .
length: 12

CDR3: CASSRTSGSMYEQYF
DNA: TGTGCCAGCAGCCGGACTAGCGGGAGTATGTACGAGCAGTACTTC
V: TRBV7-2
size: .
J: TRBJ2-7
D: TRBD2
length: 15

CDR3: CASSWRTGPLNYGYTF
DNA: TGTGCCAGCAGTTGGAGGACAGGCCCCCTAAACTATGGCTACACCTTC
V: TRBV27
size: .
J: TRBJ1-2
D: TRBD1
length: 16

CDR3: CASSLAVPPTQYF
DNA: TGTGCCAGCAGCTTAGCTGTGCCCCCTACCCAGTACTTC
V: TRBV7-2
size: .
J: TRBJ2-5
D: .
length: 13

CDR3: CASSDRQHNYGYTF
DNA: TGTGCCAGCAGCGACCGACAGCATAACTATGGCTACACCTTC
V: TRBV7-9
size: .
J: TRBJ1-2
D: .
length: 14

CDR3: CASSDFQGAMTQYF
DNA: TGTGCCAGCAGCGATTTTCAGGGGGCTATGACCCAGTACTTC
V: TRBV7-9
size: .
J: TRBJ2-5
D: TRBD1
length: 14

CDR3: CASSLLSVTMGYTF
DNA: TGTGCCAGCAGCTTATTAAGTGTAACTATGGGCTACACCTTC
V: TRBV7-3
size: .
J: TRBJ1-2
D: .
length: 14

CDR3: CASSPHRDNEQYF
DNA: TGTGCCAGCTCGCCACACAGGGATAACGAGCAGTACTTC
V: TRBV18
size: .
J: TRBJ2-7
D: .
length: 13

CDR3: CASSWGTSSPNGYTF
DNA: TGTGCCAGCAGCTGGGGGACGTCGAGTCCCAATGGCTACACCTTC
V: TRBV7-2
size: .
J: TRBJ1-2
D: .
length: 15

CDR3: CASSIPDRGLANEKLFF
DNA: TGTGCCAGTAGTATCCCGGACAGGGGGCTAGCTAATGAAAAACTGTTTTTT
V: TRBV19
size: .
J: TRBJ1-4
D: TRBD1
length: 17

CDR3: CASSLLKNTEAFF
DNA: TGCGCCAGCAGCTTGCTGAAGAACACTGAAGCTTTCTTT
V: TRBV5-1
size: .
J: TRBJ1-1
D: .
length: 13

CDR3: CASRDQTYNEQFF
DNA: TGTGCCAGTAGGGACCAAACCTACAATGAGCAGTTCTTC
V: TRBV19
size: .
J: TRBJ2-1
D: .
length: 13

CDR3: CASSSSGGYNEQFF
DNA: TGTGCCAGCAGCTCTAGCGGGGGTTACAATGAGCAGTTCTTC
V: TRBV7-3
size: few
J: TRBJ2-1
D: TRBD2
length: 14

CDR3: CASSIDRGGEQFF
DNA: TGTGCCAGTAGTATAGATCGGGGGGGTGAGCAGTTCTTC
V: TRBV19
size: once
J: TRBJ2-1
D: TRBD2
length: 13

CDR3: CASSFGLAGFTGELFF
DNA: TGTGCCAGCAGCTTTGGACTAGCGGGATTCACCGGGGAGCTGTTTTTT
V: TRBV13
size: .
J: TRBJ2-2
D: TRBD2
length: 16

CDR3: CATSDLQGWAGELFF
DNA: TGTGCCACCAGTGACCTACAGGGGTGGGCCGGGGAGCTGTTTTTT
V: TRBV24-1
size: .
J: TRBJ2-2
D: TRBD1
length: 15

CDR3: CASSQERQTTYGYTF
DNA: TGCGCCAGCAGCCAAGAAAGGCAAACCACCTATGGCTACACCTTC
V: TRBV4-3
size: .
J: TRBJ1-2
D: .
length: 15

CDR3: CASSTPWQGEAFF
DNA: TGTGCCAGTAGTACCCCCTGGCAGGGTGAAGCTTTCTTT
V: TRBV19
size: once
J: TRBJ1-1
D: .
length: 13

CDR3: CASSLNLNYGYTF
DNA: TGTGCCAGCAGTTTAAACCTTAACTATGGCTACACCTTC
V: TRBV28
size: .
J: TRBJ1-2
D: .
length: 13

CDR3: CASQGVSYNEQFF
DNA: TGTGCCAGCCAAGGGGTCTCCTACAATGAGCAGTTCTTC
V: TRBV2
size: .
J: TRBJ2-1
D: .
length: 13

CDR3: CASSLDGLVYEQYF
DNA: TGTGCCAGCAGCTTAGACGGACTAGTCTACGAGCAGTACTTC
V: TRBV7-2
size: .
J: TRBJ2-7
D: TRBD2
length: 14

CDR3: CASSLAQTGTSSYEQYF
DNA: TGCGCCAGCAGCTTAGCCCAAACAGGGACTAGCTCCTACGAGCAGTACTTC
V: TRBV5-1
size: once
J: TRBJ2-7
D: TRBD2
length: 17

CDR3: CASSPTGRGTDTQYF
DNA: TGTGCCAGCAGCCCTACTGGGAGGGGCACAGATACGCAGTATTTT
V: TRBV5-4
size: .
J: TRBJ2-3
D: TRBD2
length: 15

CDR3: CASSESGARGEKLFF
DNA: TGTGCCAGCAGTGAATCTGGGGCGCGGGGTGAAAAACTGTTTTTT
V: TRBV2
size: .
J: TRBJ1-4
D: .
length: 15